The T cell receptor (beta chain) described here comes from a study of T cell responses to AZD1222 COVID-19 vaccine. Researchers grouped second doses given at about 4 or about 12 weeks into one pool. From germline, CDR1 is SGHDT and CDR2 YYEEEE. V lost 4 bases and J lost 6, with 8 bases in between. This CDR3 contains 12 residues. The repertoire was sequenced with immunoSEQ multiplex PCR; TCRdb's copy has only in-frame clones and lacks some. Of some 280,000 clones in the sample, around 93% were seen once. The study, taken as a whole, reports: Spike-specific TCR repertoires showed rising breadth and depth after two AZD1222 doses. Donors were largely white British and mainly female; clonal diversity was possibly underestimated. As reported, nearly half of all spike-specific TCRs target variant regions that are unmutated.

As concerns this clone: Its cognate antigen is unknown.

The starting material was peripheral blood, obtained 28 days after the second AZD1222 dose. The sequence was obtained from an adult who received the AZD1222 COVID-19 vaccine. V gene TRBV5-6 combines with J gene TRBJ2-1; D ambiguous. CDR3: CASSARLNEQFF. As DNA, the CDR3 is TGTGCCAGCAGCGCCCGACTCAATGAGCAGTTCTTC.